One T cell receptor (beta chain) is described in this entry. This clonotype was seen repeatedly, ten times or more. No antigen is known for it. At one end the junction does not follow the germline gene, possibly because of a read error. This record belongs to a study of identical twins (TCRdb year 2016). Study-wide context: To test whether fetal clonotypes persist, the study used deep sequencing on TCR alpha and beta repertoires from monozygotic twins, unrelated adults of various ages, and cord blood. Replicate twin experiments were performed at different times using different library preparation protocols to rule out contamination.

The method was 5' RACE. TCRdb lists the instrument as Illumina HiSeq 2000. Template switching added a universal primer binding site, and the final cDNA carried a unique molecular identifier that allowed TCR cDNA molecules to be counted accurately. Specific primers in the conserved constant-segment region were used to synthesize first-strand cDNA for TCR alpha and beta chains. Each cDNA library was double barcoded, with a SMART-Mk sample barcode plus Illumina barcodes, to control for contamination. Two successive PCR steps introduced TruSeq adapter sequences along with Illumina sample barcodes. The TCR alpha and beta cDNA libraries were sequenced on the Illumina HiSeq platform using custom primers. Under the source paper's analysis protocol: MiGEC was used to process raw reads and extract unique molecular identifiers, and MiXCR was used to find CDR3 positions. For each individual, recombination models were inferred using an EM algorithm with the repgenHMM and IGoR tools. Shared clonotypes were analyzed with the tcR package in R, and sharing was normalized by the product of cloneset sizes. To study raw recombination free of thymic and clonal selection effects, out-of-frame nonproductive sequences were analyzed. TCRdb handled the public reads itself, with Q25 trimming in fastp and clone calling in MiXCR, and kept productive beta chains. One record per CDR3 amino acid sequence lists the most common genes and DNA. For this entry, the V and J calls and clone size follow TCRdb and not the study's own pipeline. The sample table holds approximately 620,000 distinct CDR3 sequences, of which over 8.5% were seen once. 0.75% to 1% of the sample belongs to the ten largest clones.

Per the germline V gene, SGDLS is the CDR1 and YYNGEE is the CDR2. Including cysteine and phenylalanine, the CDR3 has 14 amino acids. The retained sequence is limited to the CDR3, 42 bases, with the frame set at the first base. Every donor was a healthy Caucasian. Three pairs of female monozygotic twins, all aged roughly 18 to 29 years, were included in the twin cohort. Peripheral blood mononuclear cells were used as the source from which RNA for TCR libraries was isolated. Study-wide findings and limitations: Zero-insertion analyses could be partly confounded by invariant T cells such as MAIT and iNKT, although diverse VJ usage argued against such confounding for most clonotypes. Out-of-frame TCR alpha sequences shared between twins showed an excess of low generation-probability sequences compared with coincidental sharing between unrelated individuals. Because the same donors could not be followed over many years, conclusions were based on cross-sectional statistical analysis. In monozygotic twins, recombination models systematically underestimated out-of-frame TCR alpha sharing, but the models matched the sharing seen between unrelated individuals. Fewer insertions were carried by abundant cord blood beta clonotypes; a weaker similar trend was observed in young adult naive repertoires, while no such trend was observed in memory repertoires. In beta out-of-frame sequences, excess twin sharing was weaker, because having fewer shared sequences lowered the signal-to-noise ratio.

The sample also formed part of further work on yellow fever vaccine responses in identical twins. As that second study puts it: The T cell response to vaccination in identical twins was reported by the authors to appear partly convergent and partly personalized. In the study, vaccine-responding T cell clones were precisely tracked in identical twins.

Sequenced: PBMCs. Recombination joined TRBV9 with TRBJ2-7; the D gene may be TRBD1 or TRBD2, since each aligns over 6 bases. This TCR came from a woman under 30 in good health. The DNA sequence reads TGTGCCAGCAGCGTAGAGGGGGGATCCTCCGAGCAGTACTTC. Its translation is CASSVEGGSSEQYF.